This TCR beta chain was captured in a study of blood T cell repertoires in COVID-19. Measured with immunoSEQ multiplex PCR; TCRdb has only the in-frame clones, and not every one. The sample has about 240,000 clones; around 90% are singletons. The germline V gene encodes CDR1 LNHNV and CDR2 YYDKDF (reference sequence). The V end was cut by 3 bases, the J end by 5 bases, with 13 bases between. CDR3 length: 14 amino acids. This clonotype was sampled from a man aged 55 to 70 who had recovered from COVID-19. This chain connects TRBV15 to TRBJ1-1; possibly TRBD1 for D (5 bases). Specimen: peripheral blood. As DNA, the CDR3 is TGTGCCACCAGCAGGTCAGGGTATCAGACTGAAGCTTTCTTT. This encodes CATSRSGYQTEAFF.